This T cell receptor (beta chain) was sequenced in a study of CD8 T cells in Susac syndrome. Germline assignment: CDR1 MNHEY and CDR2 SMNVEV (reference sequence). Trimming took off 5 bases at V and 2 bases at J, with 10 bases between the two ends. This CDR3 has 14 residues. Random hexamers primed reverse transcription of about 0.45 to 1 ug RNA. Using its own MiXCR run on the immunoSEQ multiplex PCR reads, TCRdb lists one record per CDR3 protein. This sample has 80,000 to 90,000 distinct CDR3 sequences, with over 90% found just once. The sequenced sample consisted of CD8+ T cells from PBMCs. The gene calls are TRBV27 and TRBJ2-4, with D unresolved. The TCR sequence derives from a human donor with Susac syndrome. The CDR3 sequence is CASSVLGTKNIQYF. CDR3 nucleotide sequence: TGTGCCAGCAGTGTACTGGGGACCAAAAACATTCAGTACTTC.